The rows below give T cell receptor beta chains drawn from one sample of a study of PD-1 blockade in classical Hodgkin lymphoma. Assay: immunoSEQ multiplex PCR; the TCRdb copy retains only in-frame clones and omits some. The sample has tens of thousands of clones, approximately 90% seen once. The specimen sequenced was CD4+ T cells from blood. These receptors came from a human donor with classical Hodgkin lymphoma. CDR3s include the opening cysteine and the closing phenylalanine or tryptophan. A D gene is named only where the DNA matches it firmly. Clone size is not always given. Where it is, it says once, few, many or a class for expanded clones.

TRBJ1-5,.,.,14,TRBV9,TGTGCCAGCAGCGCGTACGCCAGCAATCAGCCCCAGCATTTT,CASSAYASNQPQHF
TRBJ1-3,.,.,14,TRBV2,TGTGCCAGCAGAGAGGACAGCACTGGAAACACCATATATTTT,CASREDSTGNTIYF
TRBJ2-5,once,TRBD2,15,TRBV5-1,TGCGCCAGCAGCTTGTCGGCGGGAGGATGGGAGACCCAGTACTTC,CASSLSAGGWETQYF
TRBJ1-2,.,TRBD1,15,TRBV19,TGTGCCAGTAGTATAGAGGGACAGGGAAGCTATGGCTACACCTTC,CASSIEGQGSYGYTF
TRBJ1-3,.,TRBD1,14,TRBV7-3,TGTGCCAGCAGCCTACAGGGGTCGGGAAACACCATATATTTT,CASSLQGSGNTIYF
TRBJ1-1,.,TRBD1,15,TRBV27,TGTGCCAGCAGTTTAAGGGACAGGGGAGGATCTGAAGCTTTCTTT,CASSLRDRGGSEAFF
TRBJ2-1,.,.,12,TRBV5-1,TGCGCCAGCAGCCTGGGGAGGAATGAGCAGTTCTTC,CASSLGRNEQFF
TRBJ2-3,.,TRBD2,15,TRBV4-2,TGTGCCAGCAGCCAGGGAGCGGGAGAGGCAGATACGCAGTATTTT,CASSQGAGEADTQYF
TRBJ1-1,.,.,13,TRBV7-9,TGTGCCAGCAGCTCCAGGGAGAACACTGAAGCTTTCTTT,CASSSRENTEAFF
TRBJ1-5,.,.,13,TRBV7-6,TGTGCCAGCAGCCTAAGTCGAAATCAGCCCCAGCATTTT,CASSLSRNQPQHF
TRBJ1-2,.,TRBD1,13,TRBV9,TGTGCCAGCAGCGTCGACAGGGAGTACGGCTACACCTTC,CASSVDREYGYTF
TRBJ2-2,.,.,18,TRBV4-1,TGCGCCAGCAGCCGACCCCCGGAGTTGGGAGCGAACACCGGGGAGCTGTTTTTT,CASSRPPELGANTGELFF
TRBJ1-1,few,.,13,TRBV18,TGTGCCAGCTCACCATCAGGGGTCACTGAAGCTTTCTTT,CASSPSGVTEAFF
TRBJ1-1,.,.,14,TRBV5-1,TGCGCCAGCAGCTTTGACGTAGTCGTCACTGAAGCTTTCTTT,CASSFDVVVTEAFF
TRBJ1-1,.,.,11,TRBV2,TGTGCCAGCGGACCCTGGACTGAAGCTTTCTTT,CASGPWTEAFF
TRBJ1-2,.,TRBD1,16,TRBV27,TGTGCCAGCAGTTTATCCCTATCCGGGACAGGGGCCGGCTACACCTTC,CASSLSLSGTGAGYTF
TRBJ1-3,few,.,13,TRBV5-1,TGCGCCAGCAGCACCCGGGGGGGAAACACCATATATTTT,CASSTRGGNTIYF
TRBJ1-2,.,.,13,TRBV28,TGTGCCAGCAGTACCTATGGAGTCTATGGCTACACCTTC,CASSTYGVYGYTF
TRBJ2-3,.,TRBD1,15,TRBV6-1,TGTGCCAGCACTGAAGGGACAGGGCGCACAGATACGCAGTATTTT,CASTEGTGRTDTQYF
TRBJ1-5,.,.,15,TRBV6-5,TGTGCCAGCAGTTACACCACAGCCTCTAATCAGCCCCAGCATTTT,CASSYTTASNQPQHF
TRBJ1-5,.,.,10,TRBV27,TGTGCCAGCGGTGACCAGCCCCAGCATTTT,CASGDQPQHF
TRBJ2-1,.,.,15,TRBV7-3,TGTGCCAGCAGCTTAATGGACTCTTCCTACAATGAGCAGTTCTTC,CASSLMDSSYNEQFF
TRBJ2-3,.,TRBD2,13,TRBV28,TGTGCCAGCCAGCGGGGGGACACAGATACGCAGTATTTT,CASQRGDTDTQYF
TRBJ2-3,.,.,16,TRBV2,TGTGCCAGCAGTGAAGCCTCAGGTACCAACACAGATACGCAGTATTTT,CASSEASGTNTDTQYF
TRBJ2-1,.,.,15,TRBV6-5,TGTGCCAGCAGTTACATTTACAGGGATCTCGGTGAGCAGTTCTTC,CASSYIYRDLGEQFF
TRBJ2-7,.,TRBD1,14,TRBV28,TGTGCCAGCAGTGGGACCGGGACAGGGGCCGAGCAGTACTTC,CASSGTGTGAEQYF
TRBJ2-3,.,TRBD1,17,TRBV4-1,TGCGCCAGCAGCCAATACCGTCCCGGACAGGTTATTAATACGCAGTATTTT,CASSQYRPGQVINTQYF
TRBJ2-1,.,TRBD2,14,TRBV2,TGTGCCAGCAGTGGGACTAGCGGGATCAATGAGCAGTTCTTC,CASSGTSGINEQFF
TRBJ2-5,.,TRBD2,15,TRBV2,TGTGCCAGCAGTGTAGGCCCGCACGGGGGGGAGACCCAGTACTTC,CASSVGPHGGETQYF
TRBJ1-1,.,TRBD1,14,TRBV5-5,TGTGCCAGCGGGATGACAGGGGGCCTCACTGAAGCTTTCTTT,CASGMTGGLTEAFF
TRBJ1-1,.,.,13,TRBV5-1,TGCGCCAGCAGCTCCGGGGCGAACACTGAAGCTTTCTTT,CASSSGANTEAFF
TRBJ2-7,once,.,14,TRBV7-3,TGTGCCAGCAGCTTAAGCCAAGGATCCTACGAGCAGTACTTC,CASSLSQGSYEQYF